This passage covers 25 T cell receptor beta chains from one sample sequenced in a study of cytomegalovirus exposure and HLA in healthy donors. PCR involved 60 Vbeta and 13 Jbeta primers. TCRdb's copy holds only in-frame clones and misses some; the assay was immunoSEQ multiplex PCR. The sample shows 130,000 to 150,000 clones, roughly 80% of them seen only once. Sequencing used PBMCs. Source of these receptors: a woman in her twenties or thirties in good health and CMV-seronegative.

The J gene is TRBJ2-7, the V gene TRBV11-2, with 7 bases aligning to TRBD2. V was clipped by 7 bases and J by 7 bases; unmatched bases: 10. Germline lookup yields CDR1 SGHAT and CDR2 FQNNGV. The CDR3 totals 13 residues. CDR3 in DNA: TGTGCCAGCACCCTATCGGGGGGTCAAGAGCAGTACTTC. This translates into CASTLSGGQEQYF.

This chain joins TRBV4-3 and TRBJ1-6; possible D gene TRBD1, 5 bases. Between the trimmed V and J ends, which lost 3 bases and 7 bases, there was a span of 10 bases. Germline V gene lookup returns CDR1 LGHNA and CDR2 YSLEER. CDR3 length equals 14 residues. Here the CDR3 DNA reads TGCGCCAGCAGCCATACGGGGGGGAATTCACCCCTCCACTTT. This codes for CASSHTGGNSPLHF.

The rearrangement uses TRBV27 and TRBJ1-1; perhaps TRBD1 as D (5 bases). Trimming took 10 bases from V and 1 from J, leaving 13 bases between them. CDR1 and CDR2 from the germline V gene are MNHEY and SMNVEV (reference sequence). The CDR3 consists of 13 residues. The CDR3 nucleotides read TGTGCCACCTCGGGCAGGGCGAACACTGAAGCTTTCTTT. This translates into CATSGRANTEAFF.

The chain uses TRBV27 and TRBJ2-1; 12 bases agree with TRBD2. The CDR3 is 15 amino acids. Germline CDR1 is MNHEY and CDR2 is SMNVEV (reference sequence). After removal of 1 base from V and 12 bases from J, the junction contained 7 bases not matched to a gene. CDR3 amino acids: CASSLFGLAGGTQFF. In DNA form, the CDR3 reads TGTGCCAGCAGTTTATTTGGCCTAGCGGGAGGGACGCAGTTCTTC.

This clone was recorded a few times. The chain employs TRBV5-6 and TRBJ1-4; 10 bases agree with TRBD1. This CDR3 contains 16 residues. The junction had 10 bases not matched to a gene; V was cut back by 4 bases and J by 7 bases. The germline V gene encodes CDR1 SGHDT and CDR2 YYEEEE. CDR3 amino acids: CASSARQGALREKLFF. In nucleotides, the CDR3 is TGTGCCAGCAGCGCTAGACAGGGGGCACTTCGTGAAAAACTGTTTTTT.

The chain joins TRBV7-6 to TRBJ2-7, with 12 bases aligning to TRBD2. Per the germline V gene, CDR1 is SGHVS and CDR2 is FNYEAQ. The trim removed 5 bases at V and 7 bases at J, leaving 9 bases unmatched. There are 15 residues in the CDR3. Here the CDR3 DNA reads TGTGCCAGCAGCCCGCAACTAGCGGGAGGAAGGGAGCAGTACTTC. Translated: CASSPQLAGGREQYF. Full variable domain (outside the CDR3, taken from reference TRBV7-6 and TRBJ2-7): GAGVSQSPRYKVTKRGQDVALRCDPISGHVSLYWYRQALGQGPEFLTYFNYEAQQDKSGLPNDRFSAERPEGSISTLTIQRTEQRDSAMYRCASSPQLAGGREQYFGPGTRLTVT.

To note about this clone: The junction and the germline gene differ at one end; a read error may be behind it. The same CDR3 can be traced to other DNA sequences in this sample. This chain links TRBV2 with TRBJ1-1; no definite D call. This CDR3 region has 13 residues. Per germline, CDR1 SNHLY and CDR2 FYNNEI. CDR3 sequence: CASGRETNTEAFF. In DNA, the CDR3 is TGTGCCTCCGGGAGGGAAACGAACACTGAAGCCTTCTTT.

The chain uses TRBV5-6 and TRBJ1-2, with 7 bases lining up with TRBD1. The germline V gene has CDR1 SGHDT and CDR2 YYEEEE. Trimming removed 3 bases from V and 8 bases from J; junction bases left unmatched: 13. The CDR3 is 15 residues long. CDR3 DNA: TGTGCCAGCAGCTGGATTGACAGGGACAAAGGAGGCTACACCTTC. The encoded protein is CASSWIDRDKGGYTF.

This clone was seen a handful of times. The chain joins TRBV27 to TRBJ2-6; D gene ambiguous. The germline V gene has CDR1 MNHEY and CDR2 SMNVEV (reference sequence). The CDR3 extends over 16 amino acids. With 6 bases removed from V and 1 base from J, the gap between germline ends came to 13 bases. The CDR3 DNA reads TGTGCCAGCAGCCCACTCAGCGCTTCTGGGGCCAACGTCCTGACTTTC. This gives the protein CASSPLSASGANVLTF.

The V call is TRBV27, the J call TRBJ1-2, with 12 bases identical to TRBD1. Germline values: CDR1 MNHEY, CDR2 SMNVEV (reference sequence). The CDR3 loop spans 15 amino acids. Trimming cost V 5 bases and J 8 bases; bases outside gene matches: 9. The CDR3 region is CASSLGTGGAGGYTF. The CDR3 DNA reads TGTGCCAGCAGTCTAGGGACAGGGGGCGCGGGGGGCTACACCTTC.

The genes are TRBV5-6 and TRBJ1-2; 12 positions agree with TRBD1. The CDR3 has 17 residues. The V and J ends lost 0 bases and 6 bases, in that order; junction bases with no gene match: 9. Germline V lookup: CDR1 SGHDT, CDR2 YYEEEE. The CDR3 spells CASSLVVPGQGANGYTF. The CDR3 DNA sequence: TGTGCCAGCAGCTTGGTAGTACCGGGACAGGGGGCCAATGGCTACACCTTC.

This clone came up a few times. The chain links TRBV28 to TRBJ1-4; tentative D call: TRBD1 (5 bases). The CDR3 loop spans 14 amino acids. Per the germline V gene, CDR1 is MDHEN and CDR2 is SYDVKM. V was trimmed by 4 bases and J by 7 bases, leaving 13 bases between them. In DNA, the CDR3 is TGTGCCAGCAGTTCCCCGGGGGAGATTGAAAAACTGTTTTTT. Its protein is CASSSPGEIEKLFF. Full variable domain (remainder filled in from reference TRBV28 and TRBJ1-4): DVKVTQSSRYLVKRTGEKVFLECVQDMDHENMFWYRQDPGLGLRLIYFSYDVKMKEKGDIPEGYSVSREKKERFSLILESASTNQTSMYLCASSSPGEIEKLFFGSGTQLSVL.

This sequence joins TRBV27 and TRBJ1-1; D is possibly TRBD1 (5 bases). This CDR3 comprises 13 residues. CDR1 MNHEY and CDR2 SMNVEV come from the germline V gene (reference sequence). Trimming removed 8 bases at V and 0 bases at J, with 10 bases between. The CDR3 reads CASAVGVNTEAFF. Here the CDR3 DNA reads TGTGCCAGCGCTGTAGGGGTGAACACTGAAGCTTTCTTT.

This clone showed up just once. V usage is TRBV5-1 and J usage is TRBJ2-1; tentative D call: TRBD2 (6 bases). This CDR3 is built from 14 residues. Looked up from germline, CDR1 is SGHRS and CDR2 is YFSETQ. Trimming pared 1 base from V and 10 bases from J, leaving 15 bases between. CDR3 nucleotide sequence: TGCGCCAGCAGCTTGCGTCTAGTCGGGAGCGAGCAGTTCTTC. Translated: CASSLRLVGSEQFF. Full variable domain (missing parts from reference TRBV5-1 and TRBJ2-1): KAGVTQTPRYLIKTRGQQVTLSCSPISGHRSVSWYQQTPGQGLQFLFEYFSETQRNKGNFPGRFSGRQFSNSRSEMNVSTLELGDSALYLCASSLRLVGSEQFFGPGTRLTVL.

V gene TRBV27 combines with J gene TRBJ2-1; tentative D call: TRBD1 (7 bases). There are 14 residues in the CDR3. Germline CDR1 is MNHEY and CDR2 is SMNVEV (reference sequence). V was cut by 3 bases and J by 3 bases, with 9 bases left in between. The CDR3 sequence: CASSFQGGYNEQFF. The CDR3 region has the DNA TGTGCCAGCAGTTTCCAGGGGGGCTACAATGAGCAGTTCTTC.

This chain joins TRBV5-5 and TRBJ2-7; TRBD1 aligns across 10 bases. This CDR3 has 14 residues. Germline assignment: CDR1 SGHKS and CDR2 YYEKEE (reference sequence). J lost 4 bases, V lost 4 bases, and 5 bases had no gene match. The CDR3: CASSPGTGVYEQYF. Written as DNA, the CDR3 is TGTGCCAGCAGCCCCGGGACAGGGGTGTACGAGCAGTACTTC. Using reference TRBV5-5 and TRBJ2-7 for the parts outside the CDR3, the full variable domain is DAGVTQSPTHLIKTRGQQVTLRCSPISGHKSVSWYQQVLGQGPQFIFQYYEKEERGRGNFPDRFSARQFPNYSSELNVNALLLGDSALYLCASSPGTGVYEQYFGPGTRLTVT.

The chain recombines TRBV4-1 with TRBJ2-7; TRBD2 is a possible D gene (6 bases). The V gene lost 3 bases and the J gene lost 6 bases, with 18 bases spanning the gap. CDR1 and CDR2 (germline): MGHRA, YSYEKL. This CDR3 is 15 amino acids long. This chain's CDR3 is CASSHPGLPSGEQYF. CDR3 DNA sequence: TGCGCCAGCAGCCACCCGGGACTCCCTTCCGGCGAGCAGTACTTC.

V gene TRBV30 combines with J gene TRBJ2-1; D is unresolved. Germline-derived CDR1 and CDR2 are GTSNPN and SVGIG (reference sequence). V was cut by 4 bases and J by 6 bases, with 13 bases left in between. The CDR3 contains 13 residues. CDR3 sequence: CAWIGDSGNEQFF. CDR3 nucleotide sequence: TGTGCCTGGATCGGTGACTCGGGCAATGAGCAGTTCTTC.

The V gene is TRBV4-1, the J gene TRBJ2-3; D perhaps matches TRBD2 (8 bases). The V end lost 2 bases, the J end lost 8 bases, and 35 bases lay between the germline ends. Germline V gene sequence: CDR1 MGHRA, CDR2 YSYEKL. The CDR3 contains 21 residues. The CDR3 here is CASSQTNLAAYRGTGRGTQYF. CDR3 nucleotide sequence: TGCGCCAGCAGCCAAACGAACCTCGCAGCGTACAGGGGCACCGGGAGGGGTACGCAGTATTTT.

This chain links TRBV6-1 with TRBJ2-7, with D uncertain. The V gene's germline CDR1 is MNHNS and CDR2 SASEGT. This CDR3 has 11 amino acids. V lost 7 bases to trimming and J lost 3 bases, with 7 bases between them. The CDR3 nucleotides read TGTGCCAGCATACAAAACTACGAGCAGTACTTC. Amino acids: CASIQNYEQYF.

The chain is built from TRBV5-8 and TRBJ1-5, with TRBD1 as a possible D gene (6 bases). The CDR3 contains 14 residues. V lost 9 bases and J 6 bases, leaving 19 bases between the germline ends. The V gene's germline CDR1 is SGHTS and CDR2 YDEGEE. CDR3 coding DNA: TGTGCCACCAGTAAATGGGGGCTAGGTCAGCCCCAGCATTTT. Protein product: CATSKWGLGQPQHF.

This chain connects TRBV27 to TRBJ2-7; TRBD2 might be the D (6 bases). Germline loops: CDR1 MNHEY, CDR2 SMNVEV (reference sequence). This CDR3 is 12 amino acids long. Trimming removed 1 base at V and 6 bases at J, with 7 bases between. The CDR3 coding sequence is TGTGCCAGCAGTTTATTGGGGGGCGAGCAGTACTTC. Encoded protein: CASSLLGGEQYF.

The V call is TRBV11-3, the J call TRBJ2-3, with D unresolved. This CDR3 spans 12 amino acids. V dropped 0 bases and J dropped 6 bases, with 4 bases sitting between them. The V gene's germline CDR1 is SGHNT and CDR2 YENEEA. CDR3 sequence (DNA): TGTGCCAGCAGCTTAGATCGGGATACGCAGTATTTT. Translation gives CASSLDRDTQYF.

V is TRBV21-1 and J is TRBJ2-2; the D call in the table, TRBD1, was not verified against the DNA. TRBV21-1 is a listed pseudogene. This CDR3 has 14 amino acids. The CDR3 sequence is CASSNQGRTGELFF. In nucleotides, the CDR3 is TGTGCCAGCAGCAATCAGGGGCGGACCGGGGAGCTGTTTTTT.

The chain carries TRBV2 and TRBJ2-7; D is unresolved. The CDR3 has 13 residues. V lost 7 bases to trimming and J lost 0 bases, with 10 bases between them. CDR1 is SNHLY, CDR2 FYNNEI, per germline. The CDR3 here is CASKESGSYEQYF. The CDR3 DNA is TGTGCCAGCAAAGAGTCAGGCTCCTACGAGCAGTACTTC.